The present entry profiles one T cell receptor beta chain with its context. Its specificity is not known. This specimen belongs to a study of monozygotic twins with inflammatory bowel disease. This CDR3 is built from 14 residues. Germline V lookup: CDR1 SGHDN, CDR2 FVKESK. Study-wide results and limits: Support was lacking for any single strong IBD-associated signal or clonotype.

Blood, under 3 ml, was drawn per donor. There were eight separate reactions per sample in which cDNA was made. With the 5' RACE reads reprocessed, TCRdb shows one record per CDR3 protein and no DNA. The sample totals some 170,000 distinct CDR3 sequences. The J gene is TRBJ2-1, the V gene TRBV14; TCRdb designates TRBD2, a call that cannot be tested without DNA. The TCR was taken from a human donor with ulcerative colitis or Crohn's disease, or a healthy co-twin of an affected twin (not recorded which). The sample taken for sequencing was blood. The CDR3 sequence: CATRLGLADNEQFF.